A selection of T cell receptor beta chains follows, all from one sample in a study of cytomegalovirus exposure and HLA in healthy donors. The method was immunoSEQ multiplex PCR; TCRdb's version includes in-frame clones alone and lacks a portion of them. Found here are 270,000 or so clones, approximately 91% of them singletons; the top ten hold about 1.8%. The sample taken for sequencing was PBMCs. Every receptor here comes from a girl between 2 and 10 years old in good health and CMV-seronegative. CDR3s include the opening cysteine and the closing phenylalanine or tryptophan. D genes are given only for firm matches. Size tells how often a clone was seen (once, few, many) or the class of an expanded clone, and some rows leave it out.

d_call: TRBD1; v_call: TRBV5-1; j_call: TRBJ1-2; clone_size: once; cdr3_aa: CASSLGQGGYGYTF; cdr3_nt: TGCGCCAGCAGCTTGGGACAGGGGGGCTATGGCTACACCTTC
d_call: -; v_call: TRBV27; j_call: TRBJ1-4; clone_size: -; cdr3_aa: CASRSGTTTNEKLFF; cdr3_nt: TGTGCCAGCAGATCAGGGACAACAACTAATGAAAAACTGTTTTTT
d_call: TRBD2; v_call: TRBV5-1; j_call: TRBJ2-1; clone_size: -; cdr3_aa: CASKRAYSGRSDEQFF; cdr3_nt: TGCGCCAGCAAACGAGCTTATAGCGGGAGGTCCGATGAGCAGTTCTTC
d_call: TRBD2; v_call: TRBV6-4; j_call: TRBJ2-3; clone_size: few; cdr3_aa: CASSDESGTSHSTDTQYF; cdr3_nt: TGTGCCAGCAGTGACGAATCCGGGACTAGTCATAGCACAGATACGCAGTATTTT
d_call: -; v_call: TRBV28; j_call: TRBJ1-4; clone_size: -; cdr3_aa: CATGRGVNEKLFF; cdr3_nt: TGTGCCACCGGGAGGGGCGTGAATGAAAAACTGTTTTTT
d_call: TRBD1; v_call: TRBV9; j_call: TRBJ1-3; clone_size: -; cdr3_aa: CASSRDSSGNTIYF; cdr3_nt: TGTGCCAGCAGCAGGGACAGCTCTGGAAACACCATATATTTT
d_call: TRBD1; v_call: TRBV7-9; j_call: TRBJ2-3; clone_size: -; cdr3_aa: CASSYGTGWEYF; cdr3_nt: TGTGCCAGCAGCTACGGGACAGGATGGGAGTATTTT
d_call: TRBD2; v_call: TRBV6-5; j_call: TRBJ2-2; clone_size: once; cdr3_aa: CASRDKRGATGELFF; cdr3_nt: TGTGCCAGCAGAGACAAGCGGGGGGCCACCGGGGAGCTGTTTTTT
d_call: -; v_call: TRBV19; j_call: TRBJ1-2; clone_size: -; cdr3_aa: CASSIDRNYGYTF; cdr3_nt: TGTGCCAGTAGTATCGACAGAAACTATGGCTACACCTTC
d_call: -; v_call: TRBV7-9; j_call: TRBJ2-3; clone_size: -; cdr3_aa: CASSYPGRIADTQYF; cdr3_nt: TGTGCCAGCAGCTATCCGGGTAGAATAGCAGATACGCAGTATTTT
d_call: TRBD2; v_call: TRBV7-2; j_call: TRBJ2-5; clone_size: -; cdr3_aa: CASSLGTSGLETQYF; cdr3_nt: TGTGCCAGCAGCTTAGGGACTAGCGGTTTGGAGACCCAGTACTTC
d_call: TRBD1; v_call: TRBV19; j_call: TRBJ2-2; clone_size: -; cdr3_aa: CASSRGTGRRARDTTGELFF; cdr3_nt: TGTGCCAGTAGTAGAGGGACAGGAAGGAGGGCGCGTGATACAACCGGGGAGCTGTTTTTT
d_call: -; v_call: TRBV25-1; j_call: TRBJ1-4; clone_size: few; cdr3_aa: CASRQGEKLFF; cdr3_nt: TGTGCCAGCAGACAGGGTGAAAAACTGTTTTTT
d_call: TRBD2; v_call: TRBV27; j_call: TRBJ2-1; clone_size: -; cdr3_aa: CATTSQRGVDEQFF; cdr3_nt: TGTGCCACCACTAGTCAGCGGGGGGTGGATGAGCAGTTCTTC
d_call: -; v_call: TRBV14; j_call: TRBJ1-6; clone_size: -; cdr3_aa: CASSQVSGGNSPLHF; cdr3_nt: TGTGCCAGCAGCCAAGTTTCGGGGGGGAATTCACCCCTCCACTTT
d_call: -; v_call: TRBV15; j_call: TRBJ1-4; clone_size: -; cdr3_aa: CATSREGQGLGEKLFF; cdr3_nt: TGTGCCACCAGCAGAGAGGGTCAGGGTCTAGGGGAAAAACTGTTTTTT
d_call: -; v_call: TRBV19; j_call: TRBJ2-6; clone_size: -; cdr3_aa: CASSITVRTGANVLTF; cdr3_nt: TGTGCCAGTAGTATTACGGTGAGAACTGGGGCCAACGTCCTGACTTTC
d_call: -; v_call: TRBV5-8; j_call: TRBJ2-7; clone_size: -; cdr3_aa: CASSLVIRYSGDSYEQYF; cdr3_nt: TGTGCCAGCAGCTTGGTCATTCGGTATAGCGGCGACTCCTACGAGCAGTACTTC
d_call: TRBD1; v_call: TRBV6-1; j_call: TRBJ1-6; clone_size: few; cdr3_aa: CASSGPGQGTSPLHF; cdr3_nt: TGTGCCAGCAGTGGACCTGGACAGGGGACTTCACCCCTCCACTTT
d_call: -; v_call: TRBV5-1; j_call: TRBJ2-5; clone_size: -; cdr3_aa: CASSTGTTQETQYF; cdr3_nt: TGCGCCAGCAGCACAGGGACTACCCAAGAGACCCAGTACTTC
d_call: TRBD1; v_call: TRBV11-2; j_call: TRBJ2-2; clone_size: -; cdr3_aa: CASSLGQGNTGELFF; cdr3_nt: TGTGCCAGCAGCTTAGGACAGGGCAACACCGGGGAGCTGTTTTTT
d_call: -; v_call: TRBV4-2; j_call: TRBJ2-5; clone_size: -; cdr3_aa: CASSQDARQETQYF; cdr3_nt: TGTGCCAGCAGCCAAGATGCGCGGCAAGAGACCCAGTACTTC
d_call: TRBD1; v_call: TRBV6-1; j_call: TRBJ2-3; clone_size: -; cdr3_aa: CATNLGTGMTDTQYF; cdr3_nt: TGTGCCACTAATTTGGGGACAGGAATGACAGATACGCAGTATTTT
d_call: -; v_call: TRBV27; j_call: TRBJ1-5; clone_size: -; cdr3_aa: CASSELKGGGNQPQHF; cdr3_nt: TGTGCCAGCAGTGAACTCAAGGGAGGGGGCAATCAGCCCCAGCATTTT
d_call: TRBD1; v_call: TRBV29-1; j_call: TRBJ1-4; clone_size: -; cdr3_aa: CSVDPTGTNEKLFF; cdr3_nt: TGCAGCGTTGACCCGACAGGGACTAATGAAAAACTGTTTTTT
d_call: -; v_call: TRBV27; j_call: TRBJ2-7; clone_size: -; cdr3_aa: CASSLSQAGNEQYF; cdr3_nt: TGTGCCAGCAGTTTATCCCAGGCCGGGAACGAGCAGTACTTC
d_call: -; v_call: TRBV27; j_call: TRBJ2-7; clone_size: -; cdr3_aa: CASSPQGSYEQYF; cdr3_nt: TGTGCCAGCAGTCCACAGGGTTCCTACGAGCAGTACTTC
d_call: -; v_call: TRBV28; j_call: TRBJ1-1; clone_size: -; cdr3_aa: CASSLGGRTEAFF; cdr3_nt: TGTGCCAGCTCCCTGGGGGGACGCACTGAAGCTTTCTTT